This TCR beta chain derives from a study of blood T cell repertoires in COVID-19 (dated by TCRdb to the early 2020s). About the investigation overall: Samples covering the acute and convalescent phases of COVID-19 were provided by collaborators in the United States, Italy and Spain. Where available, HLA class I and class II types were taken from metadata supplied by the sample provider and were not determined by assay-based typing. Nearly every sample came with metadata listing a de-identified subject ID, COVID-19 status, age in years and sex. Samples came from the ongoing ImmuneRACE study (first 160 participants) plus 1,254 subjects from 6 global collaborators. The material from the prospective study consisted of cDNA or gDNA derived from T cells, B-cell-depleted T cells, or PBMCs. Deeply sampled blood TCRbeta repertoires from subjects exposed to, actively infected with, or recovered from COVID-19 were included in the dataset. The repertoires were released in a freely available public database meant as a resource for research on the immune response to SARS-CoV-2. The paper as a whole reports these results and caveats: Clinical and demographic metadata were provided uncurated, with the amount varying by source and participant.

A word on this clone: Its binding antigen is unknown. One base away there is no much larger clone; base qualities are not given.

V and J are trimmed by 7 bases and 1 base, and the gene matches miss 7 bases of the junction. The cysteine opens and the phenylalanine closes a CDR3 of 15 amino acids. The read is trimmed to its CDR3 DNA, 45 bases read in frame from base 1. CDR1 MDHEN and CDR2 SYDVKM are derived from the germline V gene. Each collaborating institution followed its own protocols to collect whole blood in K2EDTA tubes. For TCRbeta analysis, collaborator samples were shipped as frozen whole blood, as isolated PBMCs, or as DNA extracted from either sample type. TCRbeta CDR3 regions were amplified from genomic DNA by means of the immunoSEQ Assay, a bias-controlled multiplex PCR. In the authors' own workflow: The number of nucleated cells in each sample was estimated from the amplification of reference gene primers within the assay. To quantify the absolute abundance of each unique TCRbeta CDR3 rearrangement, sequence reads were collapsed and filtered. For each sample, productive Simpson clonality was calculated as the square root of Simpson's diversity index across productive rearrangements. Here the immuneACCESS table is served through TCRdb, limited to in-frame sequences with V and J called. Missing clones are a known gap in these copies; in checked studies unresolved V genes cover under half, and the rest lacks a known reason. That table is the source of V, J and clone size, and D and trimming were worked out from the DNA. The sample table shows about 220,000 clones, and 87% are seen once. The top ten clones comprise over 1.5% of the sample.

The material sequenced was peripheral blood. The sequence was obtained from a man aged 35 to 55 with active or convalescent COVID-19. The V and J segments used are TRBV28 and TRBJ2-4, with TRBD1 matching 7 junction bases. The CDR3 in this case is CASTETGLAKNIQYF. The bases read TGTGCCAGCACCGAGACAGGGTTGGCCAAAAACATTCAGTACTTC. Joined to the reference TRBV28 and TRBJ2-4 proteins, this CDR3 gives the full variable domain: DVKVTQSSRYLVKRTGEKVFLECVQDMDHENMFWYRQDPGLGLRLIYFSYDVKMKEKGDIPEGYSVSREKKERFSLILESASTNQTSMYLCASTETGLAKNIQYFGAGTRLSVL.